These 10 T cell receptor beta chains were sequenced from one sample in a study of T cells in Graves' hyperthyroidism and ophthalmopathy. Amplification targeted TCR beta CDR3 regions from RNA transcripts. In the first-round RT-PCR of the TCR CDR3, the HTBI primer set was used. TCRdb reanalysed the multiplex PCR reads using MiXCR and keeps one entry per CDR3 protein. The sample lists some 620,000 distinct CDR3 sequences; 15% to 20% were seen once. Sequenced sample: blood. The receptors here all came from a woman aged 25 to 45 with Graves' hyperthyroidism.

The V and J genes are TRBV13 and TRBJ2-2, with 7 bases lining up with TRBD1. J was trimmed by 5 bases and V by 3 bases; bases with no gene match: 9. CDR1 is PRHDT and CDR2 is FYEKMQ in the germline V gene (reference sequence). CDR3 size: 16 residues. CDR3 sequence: CASSFSDRALTGELFF. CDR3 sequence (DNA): TGTGCCAGCAGCTTCTCAGACAGGGCATTGACCGGGGAGCTGTTTTTT.

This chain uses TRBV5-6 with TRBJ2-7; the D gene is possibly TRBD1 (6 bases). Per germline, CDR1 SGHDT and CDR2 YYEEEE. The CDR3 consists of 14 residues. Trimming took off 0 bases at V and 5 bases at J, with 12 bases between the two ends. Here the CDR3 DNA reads TGTGCCAGCAGCTTGGGGGCAGGGGTCCACGAGCAGTACTTC. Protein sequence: CASSLGAGVHEQYF.

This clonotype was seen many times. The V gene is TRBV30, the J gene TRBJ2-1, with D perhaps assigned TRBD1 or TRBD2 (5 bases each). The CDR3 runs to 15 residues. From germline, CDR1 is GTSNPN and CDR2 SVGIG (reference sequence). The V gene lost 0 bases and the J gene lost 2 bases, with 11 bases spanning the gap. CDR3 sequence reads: CAWSVGADAYNEQFF. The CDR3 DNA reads TGTGCCTGGAGTGTCGGGGCGGACGCCTACAATGAGCAGTTCTTC. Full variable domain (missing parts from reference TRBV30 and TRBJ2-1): SQTIHQWPATLVQPVGSPLSLECTVEGTSNPNLYWYRQAAGRGLQLLFYSVGIGQISSEVPQNLSASRPQDRQFILSSKKLLLSDSGFYLCAWSVGADAYNEQFFGPGTRLTVL.

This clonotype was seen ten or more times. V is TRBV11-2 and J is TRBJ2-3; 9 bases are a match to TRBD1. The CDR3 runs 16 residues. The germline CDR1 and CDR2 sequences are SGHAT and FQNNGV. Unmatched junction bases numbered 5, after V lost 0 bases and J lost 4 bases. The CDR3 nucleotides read TGTGCCAGCAGCTTAGATCGGGACAGGGTAGCAGATACGCAGTATTTT. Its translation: CASSLDRDRVADTQYF. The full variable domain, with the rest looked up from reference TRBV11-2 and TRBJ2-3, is EAGVAQSPRYKIIEKRQSVAFWCNPISGHATLYWYQQILGQGPKLLIQFQNNGVVDDSQLPKDRFSAERLKGVDSTLKIQPAKLEDSAVYLCASSLDRDRVADTQYFGPGTRLTVL.

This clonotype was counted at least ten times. This CDR3 is CASSPRTSGNHEQYF. The CDR3 region has the DNA TGTGCCAGCAGCCCGAGGACTAGCGGGAACCACGAGCAGTACTTC. The chain carries TRBV11-1 and TRBJ2-7; TRBD2 agrees at 12 bases. The CDR3 has 15 residues. After removal of 5 bases from V and 5 bases from J, the junction contained 7 bases not matched to a gene. Germline assignment: CDR1 SGHAT and CDR2 FQDESV (reference sequence).

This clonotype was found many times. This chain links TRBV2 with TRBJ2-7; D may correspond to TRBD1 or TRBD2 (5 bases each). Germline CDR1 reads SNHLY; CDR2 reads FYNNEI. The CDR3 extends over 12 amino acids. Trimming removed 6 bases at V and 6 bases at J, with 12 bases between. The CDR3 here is CASSEGRAEQYF. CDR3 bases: TGTGCCAGCAGCGAGGGACGAGCCGAGCAGTACTTC.

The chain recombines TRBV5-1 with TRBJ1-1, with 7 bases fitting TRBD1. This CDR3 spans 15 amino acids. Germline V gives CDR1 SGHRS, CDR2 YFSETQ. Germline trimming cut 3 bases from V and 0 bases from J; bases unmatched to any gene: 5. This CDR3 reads CASSYLTGLNTEAFF. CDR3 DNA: TGCGCCAGCAGCTACCTGACAGGGTTGAACACTGAAGCTTTCTTT.

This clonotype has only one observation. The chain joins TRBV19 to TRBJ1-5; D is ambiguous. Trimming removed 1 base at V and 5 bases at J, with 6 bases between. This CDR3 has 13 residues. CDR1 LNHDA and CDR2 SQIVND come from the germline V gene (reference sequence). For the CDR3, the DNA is TGTGCCAGTAGTATAGTTGCTGATCAGCCCCAGCATTTT. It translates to CASSIVADQPQHF.

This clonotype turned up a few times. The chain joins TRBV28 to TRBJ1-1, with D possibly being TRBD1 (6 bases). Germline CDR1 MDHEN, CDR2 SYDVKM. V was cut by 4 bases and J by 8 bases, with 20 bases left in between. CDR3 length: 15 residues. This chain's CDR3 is CASSSVGYREGEAFF. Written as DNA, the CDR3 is TGTGCCAGCAGTTCGGTAGGGTACAGGGAGGGAGAAGCTTTCTTT.

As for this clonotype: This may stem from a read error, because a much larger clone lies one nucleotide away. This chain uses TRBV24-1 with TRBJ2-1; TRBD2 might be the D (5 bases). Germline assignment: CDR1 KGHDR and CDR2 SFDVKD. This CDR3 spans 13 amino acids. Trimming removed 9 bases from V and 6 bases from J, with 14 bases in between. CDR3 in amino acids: CATGGPPLNEQFF. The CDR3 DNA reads TGTGCCACCGGAGGACCCCCCCTCAATGAGCAGTTCTTC.